The clone carrying this T cell receptor beta chain was counted a few times. There are 12 residues in the CDR3. The germline V gene encodes CDR1 LNHDA and CDR2 SQIVND (reference sequence). Trimming cost V 5 bases and J 10 bases, with 12 bases left between them. This entry belongs to a study of blood T cell repertoires in COVID-19. Study background: Acute and convalescent COVID-19 specimens originated in the United States, Italy and Spain.

Measured with immunoSEQ multiplex PCR; TCRdb has only the in-frame clones, and not every one. The profile shows under 450,000 clones, about 88% of them singletons. A Seattle source enrolled patients during active infection and followed them longitudinally. Sequencing was performed on peripheral blood. This sequence was found in a woman aged 60-70 years with COVID-19, enrolled during active disease. V is TRBV19 and J is TRBJ1-5, with no clear D. Here the CDR3 DNA reads TGTGCCAGTAGTTACACGGAGTACCCCCAGCATTTT. Protein sequence: CASSYTEYPQHF.